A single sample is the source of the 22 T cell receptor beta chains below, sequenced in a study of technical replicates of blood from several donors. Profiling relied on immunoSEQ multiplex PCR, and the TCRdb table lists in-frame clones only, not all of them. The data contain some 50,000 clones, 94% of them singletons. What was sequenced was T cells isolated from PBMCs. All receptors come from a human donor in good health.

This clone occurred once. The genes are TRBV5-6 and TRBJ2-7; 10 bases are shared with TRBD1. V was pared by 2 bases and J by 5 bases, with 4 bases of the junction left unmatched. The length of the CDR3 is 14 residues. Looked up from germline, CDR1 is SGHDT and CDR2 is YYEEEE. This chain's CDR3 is CASSFGTGAHEQYF. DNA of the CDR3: TGTGCCAGCAGCTTCGGGACAGGGGCCCACGAGCAGTACTTC.

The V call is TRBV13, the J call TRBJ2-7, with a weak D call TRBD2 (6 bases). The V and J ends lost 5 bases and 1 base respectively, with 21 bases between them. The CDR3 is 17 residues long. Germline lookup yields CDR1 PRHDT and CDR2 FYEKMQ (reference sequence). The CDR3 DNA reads TGTGCCAGCAGCCCTCCCTTTTGGTTAGCGGAGTCCTACGAGCAGTACTTC. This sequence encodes CASSPPFWLAESYEQYF. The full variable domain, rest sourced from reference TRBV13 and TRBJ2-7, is AAGVIQSPRHLIKEKRETATLKCYPIPRHDTVYWYQQGPGQDPQFLISFYEKMQSDKGSIPDRFSAQQFSDYHSELNMSSLELGDSALYFCASSPPFWLAESYEQYFGPGTRLTVT.

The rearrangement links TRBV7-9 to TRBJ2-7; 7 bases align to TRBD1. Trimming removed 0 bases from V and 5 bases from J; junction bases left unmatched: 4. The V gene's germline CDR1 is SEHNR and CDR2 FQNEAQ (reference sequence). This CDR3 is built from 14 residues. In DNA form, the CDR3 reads TGTGCCAGCAGCTTAGCGACAGGGTACGACGAGCAGTACTTC. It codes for CASSLATGYDEQYF.

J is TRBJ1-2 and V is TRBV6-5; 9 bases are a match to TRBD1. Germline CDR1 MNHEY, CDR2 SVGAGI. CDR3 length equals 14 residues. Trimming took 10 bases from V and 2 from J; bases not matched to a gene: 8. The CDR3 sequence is CATTGTGLNYGYTF. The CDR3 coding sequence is TGTGCCACCACCGGGACAGGGTTAAACTATGGCTACACCTTC.

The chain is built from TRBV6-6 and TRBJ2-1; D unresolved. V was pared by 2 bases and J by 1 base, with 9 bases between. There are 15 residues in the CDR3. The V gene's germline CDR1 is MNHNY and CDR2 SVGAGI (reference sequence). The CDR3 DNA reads TGTGCCAGCAGTTACCCGGGTCGGTCCTACAATGAGCAGTTCTTC. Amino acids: CASSYPGRSYNEQFF.

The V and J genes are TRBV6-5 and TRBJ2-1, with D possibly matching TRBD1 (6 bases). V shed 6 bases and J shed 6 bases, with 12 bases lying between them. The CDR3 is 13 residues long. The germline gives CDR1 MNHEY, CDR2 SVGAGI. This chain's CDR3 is CASSPKQGNEQFF. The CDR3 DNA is TGTGCCAGCAGCCCAAAACAGGGCAATGAGCAGTTCTTC.

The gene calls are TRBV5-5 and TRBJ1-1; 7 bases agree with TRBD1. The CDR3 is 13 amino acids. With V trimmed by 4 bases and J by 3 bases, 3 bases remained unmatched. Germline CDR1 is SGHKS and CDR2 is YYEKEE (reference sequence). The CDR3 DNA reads TGTGCCAGCAGCCGACAGGGTGACACTGAAGCTTTCTTT. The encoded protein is CASSRQGDTEAFF.

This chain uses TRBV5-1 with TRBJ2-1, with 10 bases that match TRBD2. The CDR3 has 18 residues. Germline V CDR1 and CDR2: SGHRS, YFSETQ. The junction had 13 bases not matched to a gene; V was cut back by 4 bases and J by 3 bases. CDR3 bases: TGCGCCAGCAGCCAAAGACTGGGGGCTAGCGGGAGCTACAATGAGCAGTTCTTC. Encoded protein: CASSQRLGASGSYNEQFF.

The CDR3 sequence: CASSYGQGALSYEQYF. As DNA, the CDR3 is TGTGCCAGCAGCTACGGACAGGGGGCACTCTCCTACGAGCAGTACTTC. The chain carries TRBV11-2 and TRBJ2-7; 11 bases line up with TRBD1. Trimming took 4 bases from V and 0 from J; bases not matched to a gene: 5. Germline V gene lookup returns CDR1 SGHAT and CDR2 FQNNGV. This CDR3 comprises 16 residues.

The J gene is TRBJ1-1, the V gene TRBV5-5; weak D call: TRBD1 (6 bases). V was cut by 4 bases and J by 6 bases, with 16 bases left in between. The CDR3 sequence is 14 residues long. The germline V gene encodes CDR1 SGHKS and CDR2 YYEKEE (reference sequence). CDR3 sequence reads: CASSLVGGPPEAFF. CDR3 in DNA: TGTGCCAGCAGCCTAGTCGGGGGGCCCCCTGAAGCTTTCTTT.

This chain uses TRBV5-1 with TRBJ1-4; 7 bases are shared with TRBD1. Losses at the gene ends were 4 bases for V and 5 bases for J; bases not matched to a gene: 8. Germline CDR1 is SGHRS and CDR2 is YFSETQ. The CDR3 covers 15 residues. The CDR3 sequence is CASSTGTGVNEKLFF. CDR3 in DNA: TGCGCCAGCAGCACGGGAACAGGGGTAAATGAAAAACTGTTTTTT.

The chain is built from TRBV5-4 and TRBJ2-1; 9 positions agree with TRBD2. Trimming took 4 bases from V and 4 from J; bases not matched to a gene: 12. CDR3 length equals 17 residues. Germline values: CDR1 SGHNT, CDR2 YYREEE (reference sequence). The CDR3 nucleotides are TGTGCCAGCAGCCACTCCGGGGGAGCGGGAGGTTACAATGAGCAGTTCTTC. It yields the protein CASSHSGGAGGYNEQFF. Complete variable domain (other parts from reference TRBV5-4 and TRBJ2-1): ETGVTQSPTHLIKTRGQQVTLRCSSQSGHNTVSWYQQALGQGPQFIFQYYREEENGRGNFPPRFSGLQFPNYSSELNVNALELDDSALYLCASSHSGGAGGYNEQFFGPGTRLTVL.

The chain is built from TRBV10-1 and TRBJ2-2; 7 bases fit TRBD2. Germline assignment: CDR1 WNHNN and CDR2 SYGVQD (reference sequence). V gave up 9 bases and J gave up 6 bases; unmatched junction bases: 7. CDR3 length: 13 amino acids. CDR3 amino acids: CASSSGGSGELFF. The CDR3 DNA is TGCGCCAGTTCGTCCGGGGGGTCCGGGGAGCTGTTTTTT.

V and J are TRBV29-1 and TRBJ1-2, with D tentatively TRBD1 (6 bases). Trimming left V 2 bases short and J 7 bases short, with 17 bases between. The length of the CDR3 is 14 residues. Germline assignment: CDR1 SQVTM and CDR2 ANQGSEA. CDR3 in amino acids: CSVERTGHVSGYTF. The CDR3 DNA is TGCAGCGTTGAAAGGACGGGACACGTCAGTGGCTACACCTTC.

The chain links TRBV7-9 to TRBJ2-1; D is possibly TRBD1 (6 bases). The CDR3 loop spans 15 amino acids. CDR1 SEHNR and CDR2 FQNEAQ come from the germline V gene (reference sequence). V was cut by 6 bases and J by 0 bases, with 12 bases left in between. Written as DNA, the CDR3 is TGTGCCAGCAGGCCTACAGGGAGCTCCTACAATGAGCAGTTCTTC. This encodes CASRPTGSSYNEQFF. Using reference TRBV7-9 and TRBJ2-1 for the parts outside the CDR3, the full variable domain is DTGVSQNPRHKITKRGQNVTFRCDPISEHNRLYWYRQTLGQGPEFLTYFQNEAQLEKSRLLSDRFSAERPKGSFSTLEIQRTEQGDSAMYLCASRPTGSSYNEQFFGPGTRLTVL.

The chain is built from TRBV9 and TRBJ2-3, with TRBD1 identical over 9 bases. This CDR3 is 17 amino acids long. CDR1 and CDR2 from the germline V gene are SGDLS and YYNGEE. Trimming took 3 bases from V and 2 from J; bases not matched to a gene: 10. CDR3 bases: TGTGCCAGCAGCGCATTACAGGGGGCCACTTCCACAGATACGCAGTATTTT. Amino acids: CASSALQGATSTDTQYF.

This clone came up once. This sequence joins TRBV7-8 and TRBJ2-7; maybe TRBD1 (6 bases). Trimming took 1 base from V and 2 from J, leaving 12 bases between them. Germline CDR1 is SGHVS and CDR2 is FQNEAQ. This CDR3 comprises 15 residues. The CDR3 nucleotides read TGTGCCAGCAGCTTAGGTCGCCAGGGGCCCTACGAGCAGTACTTC. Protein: CASSLGRQGPYEQYF.

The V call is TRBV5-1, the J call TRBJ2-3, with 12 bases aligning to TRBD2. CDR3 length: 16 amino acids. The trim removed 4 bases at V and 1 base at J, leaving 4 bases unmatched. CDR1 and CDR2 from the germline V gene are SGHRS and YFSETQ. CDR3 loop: CASSPLAGGGTDTQYF. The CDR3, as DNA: TGCGCCAGCAGCCCGCTAGCGGGAGGGGGCACAGATACGCAGTATTTT.

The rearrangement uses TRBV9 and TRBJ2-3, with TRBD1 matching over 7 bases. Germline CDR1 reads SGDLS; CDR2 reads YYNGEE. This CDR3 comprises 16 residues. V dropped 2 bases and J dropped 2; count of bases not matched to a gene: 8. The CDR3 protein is CASSVFGQETTDTQYF. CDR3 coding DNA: TGTGCCAGCAGCGTTTTTGGACAGGAGACCACAGATACGCAGTATTTT.

For the CDR3, the DNA is TGTGCCAGCAGCAGCAGCCGCCGTCAGGGGCGGGAGGGGTATGGCTACACCTTC. It is translated as CASSSSRRQGREGYGYTF. V and J are TRBV11-2 and TRBJ1-2, with a possible D match to TRBD1 (6 bases). CDR1 SGHAT and CDR2 FQNNGV come from the germline V gene. Trimming took 5 bases from V and 5 from J, leaving 27 bases between them. The CDR3 has 18 amino acids.

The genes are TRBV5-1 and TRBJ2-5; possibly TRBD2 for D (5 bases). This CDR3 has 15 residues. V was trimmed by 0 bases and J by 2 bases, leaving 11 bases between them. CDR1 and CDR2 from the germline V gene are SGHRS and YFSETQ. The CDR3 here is CASSLGRALQETQYF. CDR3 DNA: TGCGCCAGCAGCTTGGGGCGGGCCCTACAAGAGACCCAGTACTTC.

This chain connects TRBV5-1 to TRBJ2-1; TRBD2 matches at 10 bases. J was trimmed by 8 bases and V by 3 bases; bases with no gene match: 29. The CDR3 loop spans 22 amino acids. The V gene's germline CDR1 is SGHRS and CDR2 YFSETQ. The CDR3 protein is CASSWGLPGLAGDIEPGDEQFF. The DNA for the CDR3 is TGCGCCAGCAGCTGGGGTCTTCCCGGGCTAGCGGGAGATATAGAACCGGGCGATGAGCAGTTCTTC. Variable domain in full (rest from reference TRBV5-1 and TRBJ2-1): KAGVTQTPRYLIKTRGQQVTLSCSPISGHRSVSWYQQTPGQGLQFLFEYFSETQRNKGNFPGRFSGRQFSNSRSEMNVSTLELGDSALYLCASSWGLPGLAGDIEPGDEQFFGPGTRLTVL.